This T cell receptor beta chain was found in a study of shared clonotypes between healthy human individuals. In the case of this clone: Different DNA sequences within this sample yield the same CDR3.

Clones were sequenced by immunoSEQ multiplex PCR, and TCRdb holds only the in-frame ones, with some missing. The table lists about 1,900,000 clones, around 96% of them singletons. Naive CD8 cells, CD45RO-negative and positively selected for CCR7, excluded terminally differentiated effector memory CD45RA+ cells. The CDR3 length is 12 residues. V was cut by 2 bases and J by 6 bases, with 5 bases left in between. Per germline, CDR1 MNHEY and CDR2 SMNVEV (reference sequence). The origin of this receptor is a man aged 18 to 30 in good health. The chain joins TRBV27 to TRBJ2-1; maybe TRBD2 (5 bases). Sequencing input: naive CD8+ T cells sorted from blood. The CDR3 region is CASSLAGNEQFF. As DNA, the CDR3 is TGTGCCAGCAGTTTAGCGGGCAATGAGCAGTTCTTC.